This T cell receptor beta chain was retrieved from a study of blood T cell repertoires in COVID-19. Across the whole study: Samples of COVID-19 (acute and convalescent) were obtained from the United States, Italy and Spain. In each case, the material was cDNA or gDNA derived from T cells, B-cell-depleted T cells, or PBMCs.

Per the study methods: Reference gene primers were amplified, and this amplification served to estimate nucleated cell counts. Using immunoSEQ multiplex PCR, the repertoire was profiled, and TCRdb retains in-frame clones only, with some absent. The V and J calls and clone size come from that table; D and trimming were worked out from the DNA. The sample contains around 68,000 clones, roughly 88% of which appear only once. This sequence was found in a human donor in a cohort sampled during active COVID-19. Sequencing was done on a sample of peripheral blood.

CDR3 coding DNA: TGCGCCAGCAGCCTTCGGACAGGGGACTATGGCTACACCTTC. Translation gives CASSLRTGDYGYTF. The rearrangement links TRBV4-3 to TRBJ1-2; TRBD1 agrees at 9 bases. CDR1 is LGHNA and CDR2 is YSLEER in the germline V gene. CDR3 size: 14 residues. Trimming removed 4 bases from V and 3 bases from J; junction bases left unmatched: 3.